These 14 T cell receptor beta chains came from one sample sequenced in a study of long-term antiretroviral therapy in people with HIV. Sequencing relied on immunoSEQ assay v3.0, run at survey level. TCRdb's copy holds only in-frame clones and misses some; the assay was immunoSEQ multiplex PCR. The sample lists some 19,000 clones; roughly 80% were seen once. The sample here was unsorted PBMCs, taken 0.9 years after starting antiretroviral therapy. The source is a man in his late teens or twenties with HIV.

This chain uses TRBV11-2 with TRBJ2-5; 12 bases align to TRBD1. Per germline, CDR1 SGHAT and CDR2 FQNNGV. The trim removed 4 bases at V and 5 bases at J, leaving 11 bases unmatched. The CDR3 has 17 amino acids. The CDR3: CASSSYAGTGGRETQYF. For the CDR3, the DNA is TGTGCCAGCAGCTCCTATGCCGGGACAGGGGGCCGCGAGACCCAGTACTTC.

The V and J genes are TRBV2 and TRBJ1-3; perhaps TRBD1 as D (6 bases). The CDR3 length is 16 residues. The germline CDR1 and CDR2 sequences are SNHLY and FYNNEI. V was pared by 5 bases and J by 4 bases, with 18 bases between. Here the CDR3 reads CASSSPRARGGNTIYF. DNA of the CDR3: TGTGCCAGCAGTTCCCCCCGGGCCAGGGGAGGAAACACCATATATTTT.

CDR3 amino acids: CASSAGTGTEQETQYF. The CDR3 region has the DNA TGTGCCAGCAGCGCCGGAACCGGGACGGAACAAGAGACCCAGTACTTC. The chain has TRBV7-3 and TRBJ2-5, with D perhaps being TRBD1 or TRBD2 (5 bases each). This CDR3 comprises 16 residues. Germline V lookup: CDR1 SGHTA, CDR2 FQGTGA. The V and J ends lost 5 bases and 2 bases respectively, with 18 bases between them. The full variable domain, in which reference TRBV7-3 and TRBJ2-5 provide the parts outside the CDR3, is GAGVSQTPSNKVTEKGKYVELRCDPISGHTALYWYRQSLGQGPEFLIYFQGTGAADDSGLPNDRFFAVRPEGSVSTLKIQRTERGDSAVYLCASSAGTGTEQETQYFGPGTRLLVL.

This clone was counted only a few times. V and J are TRBV11-2 and TRBJ1-2; tentatively, D is TRBD1 (5 bases). With 5 bases removed from V and 10 bases from J, the gap between germline ends came to 20 bases. The CDR3 spans 14 residues. Germline V CDR1 and CDR2: SGHAT, FQNNGV. CDR3 in DNA: TGTGCCAGCAGCCCCGTAAGGCAGGGTCTGGACTACACCTTC. It specifies CASSPVRQGLDYTF.

The chain recombines TRBV25-1 with TRBJ2-7; D unresolved. Trimming cost V 7 bases and J 5 bases, with 15 bases left between them. CDR3 length: 13 amino acids. CDR1 is MGHDK, CDR2 SYGVNS, per germline. CDR3 region: CASNDPFRDEQYF. CDR3 nucleotides: TGTGCCAGCAATGACCCCTTTCGGGACGAGCAGTACTTC.

This rearrangement joins TRBV2 to TRBJ2-1; D unresolved. The CDR3 extends over 12 amino acids. Germline V gene lookup returns CDR1 SNHLY and CDR2 FYNNEI. V lost 7 bases, J lost 4 bases, and 8 bases lay in between. Here the CDR3 reads CASTVGYNEQFF. CDR3 nucleotide sequence: TGTGCCAGCACTGTTGGGTACAATGAGCAGTTCTTC.

This chain connects TRBV19 to TRBJ1-5, with D possibly being TRBD1 (6 bases). Deletions cut 6 bases from V and 3 bases from J, with 12 bases between. The CDR3 spans 14 residues. CDR1 and CDR2 from the germline V gene are LNHDA and SQIVND (reference sequence). CDR3 coding DNA: TGTGCCAGTAGCCCCGGACAGATCAATCAGCCCCAGCATTTT. Translation: CASSPGQINQPQHF. The full variable domain, its missing parts supplied by reference TRBV19 and TRBJ1-5, is DGGITQSPKYLFRKEGQNVTLSCEQNLNHDAMYWYRQDPGQGLRLIYYSQIVNDFQKGDIAEGYSVSREKKESFPLTVTSAQKNPTAFYLCASSPGQINQPQHFGDGTRLSIL.

The rearrangement links TRBV9 to TRBJ2-3; D is uncertain. CDR1 and CDR2 (germline): SGDLS, YYNGEE. Trimming cost V 0 bases and J 3 bases, with 5 bases left between them. The CDR3 is made up of 13 amino acids. This CDR3 is CASSVVPTDTQYF. CDR3 DNA sequence: TGTGCCAGCAGCGTAGTCCCGACAGATACGCAGTATTTT.

The chain employs TRBV5-1 and TRBJ2-5; possible D gene TRBD1, 6 bases. Per germline, CDR1 SGHRS and CDR2 YFSETQ. Trimming left V 3 bases short and J 10 bases short, with 10 bases between. This CDR3 is built from 11 residues. For the CDR3, the DNA is TGCGCCAGCAGCTCACAGGGAATCCAGTACTTC. It is translated as CASSSQGIQYF.

The chain joins TRBV7-9 to TRBJ2-1, with 9 bases fitting TRBD2. CDR1 and CDR2 from the germline V gene are SEHNR and FQNEAQ (reference sequence). This CDR3 is built from 15 residues. The V and J ends lost 5 bases and 9 bases, in that order; junction bases with no gene match: 11. CDR3 protein: CASSPRRGGVGEQFF. The DNA for the CDR3 is TGTGCCAGCAGCCCCCGTCGCGGGGGGGTCGGTGAGCAGTTCTTC.

The rearrangement joins TRBV7-9 to TRBJ2-3, with unresolved D. V shed 4 bases and J shed 1 base, with 6 bases lying between them. CDR3 size: 13 residues. Germline lookup yields CDR1 SEHNR and CDR2 FQNEAQ (reference sequence). CDR3 sequence: CASSYAGTDTQYF. DNA of the CDR3: TGTGCCAGCAGCTACGCAGGCACAGATACGCAGTATTTT.

The V gene is TRBV11-2, the J gene TRBJ2-1, with no clear D. Deletions cut 4 bases from V and 8 bases from J, with 9 bases between. Germline values: CDR1 SGHAT, CDR2 FQNNGV. The CDR3 is 12 residues long. The CDR3, as DNA: TGTGCCAGCAGCTCGGACCTGGATGAGCAGTTCTTC. It is translated as CASSSDLDEQFF. Complete variable domain (other parts from reference TRBV11-2 and TRBJ2-1): EAGVAQSPRYKIIEKRQSVAFWCNPISGHATLYWYQQILGQGPKLLIQFQNNGVVDDSQLPKDRFSAERLKGVDSTLKIQPAKLEDSAVYLCASSSDLDEQFFGPGTRLTVL.

The rearrangement joins TRBV19 to TRBJ1-4; TRBD1 might be the D (5 bases). This CDR3 has 14 amino acids. Germline V gives CDR1 LNHDA, CDR2 SQIVND (reference sequence). Trimming removed 7 bases from V and 5 bases from J, with 14 bases in between. The CDR3 coding sequence is TGTGCCAGTAACAATGCAGGGAGGAATGAAAAACTGTTTTTT. Translated, it gives CASNNAGRNEKLFF.

V and J are TRBV2 and TRBJ2-7; 7 nucleotides align to TRBD1. The germline CDR1 and CDR2 sequences are SNHLY and FYNNEI. V shed 6 bases, J shed 3 bases, and the junction held 8 bases outside the gene matches. The CDR3 is made up of 14 amino acids. CDR3: CASRATGMHYEQYF. The CDR3 nucleotides are TGTGCCAGCAGGGCGACAGGGATGCACTACGAGCAGTACTTC. Full variable domain (outside the CDR3, taken from reference TRBV2 and TRBJ2-7): EPEVTQTPSHQVTQMGQEVILRCVPISNHLYFYWYRQILGQKVEFLVSFYNNEISEKSEIFDDQFSVERPDGSNFTLKIRSTKLEDSAMYFCASRATGMHYEQYFGPGTRLTVT.